This T cell receptor (beta chain) appears in the sequencing data of a study of shared clonotypes between healthy human individuals. CDR3 size: 16 residues. With V trimmed by 1 base and J by 0 bases, 5 bases remained unmatched. CDR1 SGHRS and CDR2 YFSETQ come from the germline V gene. TCRdb's table, derived via immunoSEQ multiplex PCR, lists solely in-frame clones and lacks some. This sample carries about 2 million clones, approximately 95% of them seen once, and the ten largest clones take 0.13%. Input material: naive CD4+ T cells sorted from blood. Subset given: CD45RA+ positively selected. The sequence was collected from a young man in good health. The chain carries TRBV5-1 and TRBJ2-3; 7 bases line up with TRBD1. CDR3 residues: CASSLRPGQSTDTQYF. CDR3 nucleotide sequence: TGCGCCAGCAGCTTGCGTCCGGGACAGAGCACAGATACGCAGTATTTT.